A single T cell receptor (beta chain) is shown here with its context. The clone's antigen remains unknown. One base away there is no much larger clone; base qualities are not given. Including cysteine and phenylalanine, the CDR3 has 14 amino acids. Just CDR3 DNA is preserved here, 42 bases in frame from base 1. CDR1 is given as SNHLY and CDR2 as FYNNEI, both from the germline V gene. The junction shows trimming of 1 base on V and 4 bases on J, and the gene matches do not reach 3 bases of it. The data were obtained in a study of cytomegalovirus exposure and HLA in healthy donors (dated by TCRdb to about 2017). In terms of the full investigation: According to an earlier analysis of a few hundred of the donors, about 180 million T cells yielded approximately 120 million unique TCR beta sequences and less than 300 Gb of sequence data. Typing coverage varied by locus: about 620-630 donors for A, B, C, DRB1 and DQB1; roughly 520 for DQA1; over 600 for DPA1; roughly 450 for DPB1. In a later analysis, previously published TCR beta repertoires from more than 500 donors were re-analyzed and high-resolution HLA genotyping was added so that TCR occurrence patterns could be studied. Genome-wide SNP genotypes for about 65% of the roughly 670 donors were used in a later genetic analysis, which treated that subset as a discovery cohort. High-throughput TCR immunosequencing, statistical association of individual TCRs with disease status, and machine learning were combined to predict cytomegalovirus infection status. Among 398 genotyped donors of the cohort, an average of approximately 240,000 unique TCR beta nucleotide sequences were sequenced per donor, roughly a sixth of them non-productive. Of the 350 to 400 genotyped donors, 65% to 90% fell in the genetic ancestry cluster associated with self-reported Caucasian donors. The aim of the study was to test whether cataloging public T cell receptors could identify signatures of past pathogen exposure. Class I and class II HLA loci were covered by the typing at four-digit resolution. The study used immunosequencing to profile the T cell repertoires of some 600 subjects and linked those repertoires to cytomegalovirus serostatus. An early release that covered some 640 HLA-typed donors contained about 290 gigabases of sequencing data and roughly 84 million unique TCR sequences. In the later analysis, no new phenotypic data were used to find candidate immune exposures; instead, reliance was placed on TCR beta sequences and their occurrence across donors. All discovery cohort repertoires had been generated using a single sequencing platform. An earlier analysis of 500 to 750 of the donors applied high-throughput TCR beta sequencing to assess whether each TCR beta V gene segment acted as functional or pseudogenic. Donor age, sex, ethnicity and CMV serostatus were compiled together with the repertoire data. Besides the first cohort of about 730 subjects, a separate validation cohort made up of about 120 different subjects was used. Four or five DR-DQ haplotypes were handled as single units for association and clustering, since linkage in the cohort was strong.

Libraries were prepared through the immunoSEQ multiplex PCR assay. For the multiplex PCR, a mixture combining 60 forward primers for TCR Vbeta segments and 13 reverse primers for TCR Jbeta segments was used. The CDR3 region of rearranged TCR beta genes was amplified from genomic DNA with a multiplex PCR assay. On the Illumina HiSeq System, the amplified TCR beta libraries were sequenced as 87-base-pair reads. The study's processing was this. In a later analysis, tens of millions of unique TCR beta chains were counted across the 650 to 750 repertoires, and around 10 million of these chains were shared by at least two donors. To remove PCR and sequencing errors, raw reads were error-corrected and collapsed into unique sequences using a nearest-neighbor algorithm that merged closely related sequences. To assign V, D and J gene segments, CDR3 sequences were aligned to IMGT reference sequences. For a sequence to be retained, at least a six-nucleotide match to both a V gene segment and a J gene segment was required. A rearrangement was called productive if the CDR3 had no stop codons and remained in frame with V and J, and every other rearrangement was called non-productive. Following IMGT convention, CDR3 was defined as the stretch from the second conserved V-encoded cysteine to the conserved J-encoded phenylalanine. In an earlier analysis of more than 550 of the donors, sequences lacking an unambiguous match to a single V gene segment were excluded. In an earlier analysis of around 590 of the donors, a V segment was called functional when productive rearrangements were above 56.7%, and segregating when the standard deviation between donors exceeded 5%. A statistical classification framework was built to diagnose cytomegalovirus status from the catalog of TCR beta chain sequences. In a later analysis, V and J genes were assigned by comparing TCR nucleotide sequences against IMGT/GENE-DB human TR gene sequences. Using the TCRdist pipeline, a later analysis assigned CDR3 sequences along with most-parsimonious VDJ recombination scenarios. A later analysis defined each TCR beta chain by its CDR3 amino acid sequence plus V-gene family, and excluded reads lacking a unique V-gene family. A later analysis removed 592 highly shared, low-generation-probability nucleotide sequences to deal with suspected cross-contamination and a sequencing artifact. In a later analysis, a clonal expansion index for each public chain was calculated from normalized within-repertoire ranks of inferred template counts. Generation probabilities in a later analysis came from a VDJ recombination model fitted to out-of-frame rearrangements, and those results were checked against IGoR. In a later analysis, TCR-TCR, TCR-HLA and TCR-CMV co-occurrence was scored with hypergeometric tests, and a repertoire-size bias correction was applied to TCR pairs. A later analysis estimated false discovery rates by permuting HLA or CMV assignments 20 times. In a later analysis, co-occurring TCRs were grouped using DBSCAN, and TCRdist sequence similarity was added for clustering within HLA-allele-positive subsets. Co-occurrence clustering excluded repertoires with fewer than 30,000 or more than 120,000 public chains, plus five with anomalous nucleotide sharing. TCRdb took this table from immuneACCESS and kept in-frame rearrangements with V and J called. Such tables lack part of the clones; where checked against another copy, unresolved V genes explain under half of the gap, and the rest is unexplained. V, J and clone size derive from that table, while D and trimming were established from the DNA sequence. The sample table records under 150,000 clones; more than 75% of these occur just once. About 6.8% of the sample goes to the ten largest clones.

In total, fewer than 750 healthy bone marrow donors made up the cohort. At the time of sampling, every cohort member was nominally healthy, though immune exposures that went unrecorded were likely present. The donor was CMV seropositive and belonged to the group of 250 to 300 seropositive cohort members. A peripheral blood sample was provided by each donor, and peripheral blood mononuclear cells were used for TCR beta sequencing. Genomic DNA extraction from the blood cell samples was performed with the Qiagen DNeasy Blood Extraction Kit. The paper's findings and limits, for the study overall: In a later analysis, HLA-associated TCR beta chains were found to be more clonally expanded and to have lower generation probabilities than equally common non-associated chains. The authors suggested that the approach could potentially be generalized to other disease states and immunological phenotypes. A further reported finding was that TCR beta sequences accurately predicted the HLA-A and HLA-B alleles for most subjects in the first cohort. A later analysis found that TCR association rates varied across HLA loci, with DRB1 alleles showing the most associated TCRs and HLA-C alleles the fewest. HLA typing was unavailable for some donors at each locus, so association tests used only the typed subset. According to a later analysis, most CMV-associated TCR beta chains appeared to be HLA-restricted, and the HLA associations seemed to be driven largely by CMV exposure. Because counts were too low, about 18 rarely observed V segments, including chromosome 9 orphons, were excluded from the earlier analysis of 587 of the donors. A total of 150 or so TCR beta chains were listed by the study as associated with cytomegalovirus. A later analysis reported that several top co-occurrence clusters appeared linked to parvovirus B19, influenza, CMV and Epstein-Barr virus. In an earlier analysis of 587 of the donors, most TCR beta V segments were observed in productive rearrangements about 87% or about 30% of the time, broadly matching IMGT annotations. A cluster of highly shared sequence variants was judged likely to be a technical artifact of the sequencing pipeline. In a later analysis, over 15,000 TCR beta sequences were associated with specific HLA alleles at a false discovery rate of 0.05. According to a later genetic analysis, donors in an Asian-associated ancestry cluster had fewer N-insertions in productive TCRs than the approximately 630-donor mean. In this cohort, only TCR beta chains were sequenced, and detectable features were limited by the absence of alpha or paired-chain data. Roughly uniform sequencing depth across donors was assumed in presence/absence analyses, although this assumption may not hold. A few of the identified cytomegalovirus-associated TCR beta chains were confirmed in vitro to be specific for cytomegalovirus antigens. Most TCR sequences were seen in very few donors, while some public TCRs were found in many individuals. For the cohort, immune exposure information was limited to CMV serostatus. The 87-base-pair reads could not distinguish some IMGT-functional V segments, including TRBV6-2 and TRBV6-3, so those segments were excluded. Strong co-occurrence of HLA alleles, especially DR and DQ, made assigning TCR associations to individual alleles difficult. In both the original and validation cohorts, the classifier was reported to diagnose cytomegalovirus status with high specificity and sensitivity. Linkage disequilibrium might explain the correlated functional status among segregating V segments, but an unknown experimental factor could not be ruled out. In a later genetic analysis, a missense DCLRE1C variant was associated with V-gene and J-gene trimming of TCR beta chains, and the association was replicated in an independent cohort.

Recombination joined TRBV2 with TRBJ1-2, with 7 bases matching TRBD1. This clonotype was sampled from a woman in her thirties or forties in good health and CMV-seropositive. What was sequenced was PBMCs. The CDR3 region: CASSEEGQSYGYTF. The DNA reads as follows: TGTGCCAGCAGTGAAGAGGGACAGTCCTATGGCTACACCTTC.